A selection of T cell receptor beta chains follows, all from one sample in a study of T cell responses to AZD1222 COVID-19 vaccine. Libraries were prepared by immunoSEQ multiplex PCR; TCRdb keeps only in-frame clonotypes and omits some of them. The sample gives 100,000 to 150,000 clones, approximately 92% of which show up once; under 4% is in the top ten. Material: peripheral blood, obtained on day 0 of AZD1222 vaccination. These receptors all come from an adult in good health. The CDR3 runs from the conserved cysteine through the conserved F or W. A D gene is named only where the DNA matches it firmly. Clone size is not always given. Where it is, it says once, few, many or a class for expanded clones.

v_gene: TRBV7-2; j_gene: TRBJ2-1; abundance: .; d_gene: TRBD1; CDR3aa: CASSPRDRENEQFF; CDR3nt: TGTGCCAGCAGCCCCCGGGACAGGGAGAATGAGCAGTTCTTC
v_gene: TRBV2; j_gene: TRBJ2-1; abundance: .; d_gene: .; CDR3aa: CASSQREHEQFF; CDR3nt: TGTGCCAGCAGCCAGAGGGAACATGAGCAGTTCTTC
v_gene: TRBV30; j_gene: TRBJ2-5; abundance: .; d_gene: .; CDR3aa: CAWSGQDQETQYF; CDR3nt: TGTGCCTGGAGTGGACAGGACCAAGAGACCCAGTACTTC
v_gene: TRBV28; j_gene: TRBJ1-5; abundance: .; d_gene: TRBD1; CDR3aa: CASTATGWNQPQHF; CDR3nt: TGTGCCAGCACCGCGACAGGGTGGAATCAGCCCCAGCATTTT
v_gene: TRBV3-1/TRBV3-2; j_gene: TRBJ2-7; abundance: .; d_gene: .; CDR3aa: CASSPSLGSYEQYF; CDR3nt: TGTGCCAGCAGCCCCTCACTAGGTTCCTACGAGCAGTACTTC
v_gene: TRBV5-1; j_gene: TRBJ2-5; abundance: .; d_gene: .; CDR3aa: CASSLNPGVYSETQYF; CDR3nt: TGCGCCAGCAGCTTAAACCCGGGAGTATATTCGGAGACCCAGTACTTC
v_gene: TRBV11-2; j_gene: TRBJ1-5; abundance: .; d_gene: .; CDR3aa: CASSLVSGRAQPQHF; CDR3nt: TGTGCCAGCAGCTTAGTTAGCGGTCGCGCTCAGCCCCAGCATTTT
v_gene: TRBV3-1/TRBV3-2; j_gene: TRBJ2-3; abundance: .; d_gene: TRBD2; CDR3aa: CASSQEGRGGDTQYF; CDR3nt: TGTGCCAGCAGCCAAGAGGGGCGGGGGGGAGATACGCAGTATTTT
v_gene: TRBV11-2; j_gene: TRBJ1-1; abundance: .; d_gene: .; CDR3aa: CASSLDLLGFAEAFF; CDR3nt: TGTGCCAGCAGCTTAGATCTGCTGGGTTTTGCTGAAGCTTTCTTT
v_gene: TRBV28; j_gene: TRBJ1-2; abundance: once; d_gene: .; CDR3aa: CASSPGPNSYGYTF; CDR3nt: TGTGCCAGCAGCCCCGGGCCGAACTCCTATGGCTACACCTTC
v_gene: TRBV2; j_gene: TRBJ1-5; abundance: .; d_gene: .; CDR3aa: CASSEARVNQPQHF; CDR3nt: TGTGCCAGCAGTGAAGCTAGGGTTAATCAGCCCCAGCATTTT
v_gene: TRBV15; j_gene: TRBJ2-1; abundance: .; d_gene: .; CDR3aa: CATSRGRTSYNEQFF; CDR3nt: TGTGCCACCAGCAGAGGGCGGACCTCCTACAATGAGCAGTTCTTC
v_gene: TRBV7-9; j_gene: TRBJ2-1; abundance: .; d_gene: TRBD2; CDR3aa: CASSPGLGGNDEQFF; CDR3nt: TGTGCCAGCAGCCCGGGACTAGGGGGAAACGATGAGCAGTTCTTC
v_gene: TRBV6-5; j_gene: TRBJ2-5; abundance: .; d_gene: .; CDR3aa: CASRRGYRETQYF; CDR3nt: TGTGCCAGCAGAAGGGGTTACAGGGAGACCCAGTACTTC
v_gene: TRBV30; j_gene: TRBJ2-7; abundance: .; d_gene: .; CDR3aa: CAWSTSRRSYEQYF; CDR3nt: TGTGCCTGGAGTACTAGCAGGCGCTCCTACGAGCAGTACTTC
v_gene: TRBV7-3; j_gene: TRBJ2-5; abundance: .; d_gene: .; CDR3aa: CASSLTAGIGETQYF; CDR3nt: TGTGCCAGCAGCTTAACAGCGGGCATAGGAGAGACCCAGTACTTC
v_gene: TRBV27; j_gene: TRBJ1-5; abundance: .; d_gene: .; CDR3aa: CASSPLSDRTGNQPQHF; CDR3nt: TGTGCCAGCAGTCCCTTATCAGACCGTACGGGCAATCAGCCCCAGCATTTT
v_gene: TRBV30; j_gene: TRBJ1-1; abundance: .; d_gene: .; CDR3aa: CAWRIRATEAFF; CDR3nt: TGTGCCTGGAGGATTAGGGCCACTGAAGCTTTCTTT
v_gene: TRBV2; j_gene: TRBJ1-3; abundance: .; d_gene: .; CDR3aa: CASDRDRNRNTIYF; CDR3nt: TGTGCCAGTGACCGGGACCGGAATCGAAACACCATATATTTT
v_gene: TRBV30; j_gene: TRBJ2-7; abundance: .; d_gene: TRBD2; CDR3aa: CAWSAGTSGTYEQYF; CDR3nt: TGTGCCTGGAGTGCGGGGACTAGCGGCACCTACGAGCAGTACTTC
v_gene: TRBV28; j_gene: TRBJ1-4; abundance: few; d_gene: TRBD1; CDR3aa: CASSPPTGGAVKLFF; CDR3nt: TGTGCCAGCAGTCCCCCGACAGGGGGCGCGGTAAAACTGTTTTTT
v_gene: TRBV7-6; j_gene: TRBJ2-1; abundance: once; d_gene: TRBD2; CDR3aa: CASSSRLASYYNEQFF; CDR3nt: TGTGCCAGCAGCTCTAGACTAGCGAGTTACTACAATGAGCAGTTCTTC
v_gene: TRBV11-2; j_gene: TRBJ2-5; abundance: .; d_gene: .; CDR3aa: CASSPRNQETQYF; CDR3nt: TGTGCCAGCAGCCCGCGAAACCAAGAGACCCAGTACTTC
v_gene: TRBV27; j_gene: TRBJ2-7; abundance: .; d_gene: .; CDR3aa: CASHPGTPHEQYF; CDR3nt: TGTGCCAGCCACCCCGGGACACCCCACGAGCAGTACTTC
v_gene: TRBV5-5; j_gene: TRBJ2-7; abundance: .; d_gene: TRBD1; CDR3aa: CASSSSRQGHEQYF; CDR3nt: TGTGCCAGCAGCTCTTCCAGACAGGGTCACGAGCAGTACTTC
v_gene: TRBV2; j_gene: TRBJ2-1; abundance: few; d_gene: .; CDR3aa: CASSEALGRLGEQFF; CDR3nt: TGTGCCAGCAGTGAAGCGCTGGGCCGCTTGGGGGAGCAGTTCTTC
v_gene: TRBV10-3; j_gene: TRBJ1-5; abundance: .; d_gene: .; CDR3aa: CAISGSEWPQHF; CDR3nt: TGTGCCATCAGTGGCAGTGAGTGGCCCCAGCATTTT
v_gene: TRBV25-1; j_gene: TRBJ2-2; abundance: .; d_gene: .; CDR3aa: CASSEAPPHGELFF; CDR3nt: TGTGCCAGCAGTGAAGCCCCCCCCCACGGGGAGCTGTTTTTT
v_gene: TRBV20-1; j_gene: TRBJ2-1; abundance: .; d_gene: .; CDR3aa: CSTTGAAEQFF; CDR3nt: TGCAGTACGACGGGCGCGGCTGAGCAGTTCTTC
v_gene: TRBV11-2; j_gene: TRBJ1-4; abundance: .; d_gene: .; CDR3aa: CASSLDRRTNEKLFF; CDR3nt: TGTGCCAGCAGCTTAGATCGGAGGACTAATGAAAAACTGTTTTTT
v_gene: TRBV2; j_gene: TRBJ2-6; abundance: .; d_gene: TRBD1; CDR3aa: CASSRTGNSGANVLTF; CDR3nt: TGTGCCAGCAGTCGGACAGGGAACTCTGGGGCCAACGTCCTGACTTTC
v_gene: TRBV4-1; j_gene: TRBJ1-5; abundance: .; d_gene: .; CDR3aa: CASSPRGSNQPQHF; CDR3nt: TGCGCCAGCAGCCCCAGGGGAAGCAATCAGCCCCAGCATTTT
v_gene: TRBV5-5; j_gene: TRBJ2-3; abundance: .; d_gene: .; CDR3aa: CACGDLTDTQYF; CDR3nt: TGTGCCTGCGGGGACCTCACAGATACGCAGTATTTT
v_gene: TRBV9; j_gene: TRBJ2-7; abundance: few; d_gene: TRBD1; CDR3aa: CASSFGQGSYEQYF; CDR3nt: TGTGCCAGCAGCTTCGGACAGGGCTCCTACGAGCAGTACTTC
v_gene: TRBV15; j_gene: TRBJ2-3; abundance: .; d_gene: TRBD2; CDR3aa: CATSRGEGKDTQYF; CDR3nt: TGTGCCACCAGCAGAGGGGAGGGTAAAGATACGCAGTATTTT
v_gene: TRBV5-1; j_gene: TRBJ2-1; abundance: once; d_gene: .; CDR3aa: CASSLVRGSNEQFF; CDR3nt: TGCGCCAGCAGCTTGGTCCGGGGATCCAATGAGCAGTTCTTC
v_gene: TRBV6-1; j_gene: TRBJ1-4; abundance: .; d_gene: TRBD1; CDR3aa: CASSGRRGRSNEKLFF; CDR3nt: TGTGCCAGCAGTGGTCGCAGGGGGAGATCCAATGAAAAACTGTTTTTT
v_gene: TRBV6-1; j_gene: TRBJ1-1; abundance: .; d_gene: .; CDR3aa: CASSDGYGVLAFF; CDR3nt: TGTGCCAGCAGTGATGGGTACGGGGTCCTCGCTTTCTTT
v_gene: TRBV7-9; j_gene: TRBJ2-1; abundance: once; d_gene: TRBD2; CDR3aa: CASSSSSGGNEQFF; CDR3nt: TGTGCCAGCAGCTCCTCTAGCGGTGGAAATGAGCAGTTCTTC
v_gene: TRBV15; j_gene: TRBJ1-2; abundance: .; d_gene: .; CDR3aa: CATSRADNYGYTF; CDR3nt: TGTGCCACCAGCAGAGCAGACAACTATGGCTACACCTTC
v_gene: TRBV27; j_gene: TRBJ1-2; abundance: .; d_gene: .; CDR3aa: CASSFIGTPGYTF; CDR3nt: TGTGCCAGCAGTTTCATAGGGACCCCCGGCTACACCTTC
v_gene: TRBV27; j_gene: TRBJ2-7; abundance: .; d_gene: TRBD2; CDR3aa: CASRLAGGPSYEQYF; CDR3nt: TGTGCCAGCAGACTAGCGGGAGGGCCGTCCTACGAGCAGTACTTC
v_gene: TRBV13; j_gene: TRBJ2-7; abundance: .; d_gene: .; CDR3aa: CASSWGQFSYEQYF; CDR3nt: TGTGCCAGCAGCTGGGGACAATTCTCCTACGAGCAGTACTTC
v_gene: TRBV7-6; j_gene: TRBJ1-1; abundance: .; d_gene: .; CDR3aa: CASSSPGGGSLNTEAFF; CDR3nt: TGTGCCAGCAGCTCCCCGGGGGGGGGCAGCCTGAACACTGAAGCTTTCTTT
v_gene: TRBV18; j_gene: TRBJ2-5; abundance: .; d_gene: .; CDR3aa: CASSRPGPTGETQYF; CDR3nt: TGTGCCAGCTCTCGTCCGGGACCTACGGGGGAGACCCAGTACTTC
v_gene: TRBV7-2; j_gene: TRBJ1-4; abundance: .; d_gene: TRBD1; CDR3aa: CASSLGRGLANEKLFF; CDR3nt: TGTGCCAGCAGCTTAGGCAGGGGGCTGGCTAATGAAAAACTGTTTTTT
v_gene: TRBV28; j_gene: TRBJ2-7; abundance: .; d_gene: .; CDR3aa: CASSLSNYVDEQYF; CDR3nt: TGTGCCAGCAGTTTATCCAATTACGTTGACGAGCAGTACTTC
v_gene: TRBV9; j_gene: TRBJ2-1; abundance: .; d_gene: TRBD2; CDR3aa: CASSALAGTYNEQFF; CDR3nt: TGTGCCAGCAGCGCATTAGCGGGAACCTACAATGAGCAGTTCTTC
v_gene: TRBV5-4; j_gene: TRBJ1-1; abundance: .; d_gene: TRBD1; CDR3aa: CASSEQNRGTEAFF; CDR3nt: TGTGCCAGCAGCGAACAGAACAGGGGCACTGAAGCTTTCTTT
v_gene: TRBV10-3; j_gene: TRBJ2-7; abundance: few; d_gene: .; CDR3aa: CAIRPGTHDEQYF; CDR3nt: TGTGCCATCAGACCCGGGACTCACGACGAGCAGTACTTC
v_gene: TRBV7-9; j_gene: TRBJ2-1; abundance: .; d_gene: .; CDR3aa: CASSLVDRPVQFF; CDR3nt: TGTGCCAGCAGCTTAGTAGACAGACCTGTGCAGTTCTTC
v_gene: TRBV5-1; j_gene: TRBJ1-2; abundance: .; d_gene: .; CDR3aa: CASSPPSTGGYTF; CDR3nt: TGCGCCAGCAGCCCACCTTCGACAGGCGGCTACACCTTC
v_gene: TRBV27; j_gene: TRBJ1-6; abundance: .; d_gene: .; CDR3aa: CASQSRSSYNSPLHF; CDR3nt: TGTGCCAGCCAATCCCGTAGCTCCTATAATTCACCCCTCCACTTT
v_gene: TRBV14; j_gene: TRBJ2-1; abundance: once; d_gene: TRBD2; CDR3aa: CASSRGLAGGRWFF; CDR3nt: TGTGCCAGCAGCCGGGGACTAGCGGGGGGGCGTTGGTTCTTC
v_gene: TRBV28; j_gene: TRBJ2-5; abundance: .; d_gene: .; CDR3aa: CASSFEGGLRETQYF; CDR3nt: TGTGCCAGCAGTTTCGAAGGGGGGTTACGGGAGACCCAGTACTTC
v_gene: TRBV27; j_gene: TRBJ2-6; abundance: once; d_gene: .; CDR3aa: CASSFGGTRTGANVLTF; CDR3nt: TGTGCCAGCAGTTTCGGCGGGACTCGGACTGGGGCCAACGTCCTGACTTTC
v_gene: TRBV6-2/TRBV6-3; j_gene: TRBJ2-7; abundance: .; d_gene: .; CDR3aa: CASSYGNLEQYF; CDR3nt: TGTGCCAGCAGTTACGGGAACTTGGAGCAGTACTTC
v_gene: TRBV7-8; j_gene: TRBJ2-3; abundance: once; d_gene: TRBD2; CDR3aa: CASSLAGLAGGTDTQYF; CDR3nt: TGTGCCAGCAGCTTAGCGGGACTAGCGGGGGGCACAGATACGCAGTATTTT
v_gene: TRBV30; j_gene: TRBJ2-3; abundance: .; d_gene: .; CDR3aa: CAWSVGWADTQYF; CDR3nt: TGTGCCTGGAGTGTAGGGTGGGCGGATACGCAGTATTTT